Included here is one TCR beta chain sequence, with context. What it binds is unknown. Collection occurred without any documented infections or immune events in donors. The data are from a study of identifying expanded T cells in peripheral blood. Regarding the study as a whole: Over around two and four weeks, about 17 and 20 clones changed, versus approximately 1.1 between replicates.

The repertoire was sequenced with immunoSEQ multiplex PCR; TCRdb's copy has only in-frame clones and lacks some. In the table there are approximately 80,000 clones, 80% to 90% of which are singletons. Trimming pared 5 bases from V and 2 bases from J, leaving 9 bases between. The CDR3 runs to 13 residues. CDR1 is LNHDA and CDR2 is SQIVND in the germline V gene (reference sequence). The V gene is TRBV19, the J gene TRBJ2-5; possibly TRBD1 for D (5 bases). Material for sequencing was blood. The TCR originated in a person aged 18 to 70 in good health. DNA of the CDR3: TGTGCCAGTAGTGTGAGACAGCAAGAGACCCAGTACTTC. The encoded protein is CASSVRQQETQYF.